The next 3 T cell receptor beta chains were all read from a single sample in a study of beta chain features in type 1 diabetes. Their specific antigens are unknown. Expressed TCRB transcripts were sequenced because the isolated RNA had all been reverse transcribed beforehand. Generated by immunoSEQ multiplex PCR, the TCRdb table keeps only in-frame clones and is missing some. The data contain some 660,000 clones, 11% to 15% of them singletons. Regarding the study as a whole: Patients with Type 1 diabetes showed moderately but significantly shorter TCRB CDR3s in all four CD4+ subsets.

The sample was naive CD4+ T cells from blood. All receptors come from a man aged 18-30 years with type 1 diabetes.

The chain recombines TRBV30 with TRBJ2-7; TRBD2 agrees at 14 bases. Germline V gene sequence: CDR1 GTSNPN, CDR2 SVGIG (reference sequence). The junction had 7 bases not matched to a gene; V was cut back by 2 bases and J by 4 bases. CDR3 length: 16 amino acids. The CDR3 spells CAWSPDGTSGSYEQYF. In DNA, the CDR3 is TGTGCCTGGAGTCCCGACGGGACTAGCGGGAGTTACGAGCAGTACTTC.

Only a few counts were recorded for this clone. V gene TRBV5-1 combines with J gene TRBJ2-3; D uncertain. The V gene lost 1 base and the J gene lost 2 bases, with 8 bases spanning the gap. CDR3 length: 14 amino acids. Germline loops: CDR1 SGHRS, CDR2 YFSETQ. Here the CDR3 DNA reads TGCGCCAGCAGCTTGAGGGTGGACACAGATACGCAGTATTTT. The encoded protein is CASSLRVDTDTQYF. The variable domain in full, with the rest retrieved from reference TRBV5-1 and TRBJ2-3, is KAGVTQTPRYLIKTRGQQVTLSCSPISGHRSVSWYQQTPGQGLQFLFEYFSETQRNKGNFPGRFSGRQFSNSRSEMNVSTLELGDSALYLCASSLRVDTDTQYFGPGTRLTVL.

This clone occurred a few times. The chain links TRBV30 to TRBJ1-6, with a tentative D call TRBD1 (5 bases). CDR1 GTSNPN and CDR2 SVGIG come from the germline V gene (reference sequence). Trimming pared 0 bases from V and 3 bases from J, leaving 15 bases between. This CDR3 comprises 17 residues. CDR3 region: CAWSVSERGDYNSPLHF. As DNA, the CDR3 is TGTGCCTGGAGTGTATCCGAAAGGGGCGACTATAATTCACCCCTCCACTTT.